This is a list of T cell receptor beta chains from one sample in a study of OX40 agonist ivuxolimab in advanced cancers. The assay was immunoSEQ multiplex PCR, and TCRdb's table has in-frame clones only and misses some. The sample carries approximately 89,000 clones, roughly 88% recorded once. The sequences come from CD4+ or CD8+ T cells sorted from blood, collected in a trial of the OX40 agonist ivuxolimab. The receptors come from an adult with an advanced solid tumor such as melanoma, head and neck, liver or kidney cancer. Each CDR3 is given with its conserved first and last residue. The D gene is left open where the match is weak. Some rows mark clone size as missing; the rest say once, few, many or name a class of expanded clone.

V	J	length	size	D	CDR3	DNA
TRBV5-6	TRBJ1-2	14	-	-	CASSSLLRDYGYTF	TGTGCCAGCAGCTCCCTCCTCAGAGACTATGGCTACACCTTC
TRBV4-1	TRBJ2-1	17	-	-	CASSQEPGRDPRGEQFF	TGCGCCAGCAGCCAAGAACCCGGTCGGGACCCACGGGGTGAGCAGTTCTTC
TRBV4-3	TRBJ1-3	16	once	-	CASSQDKRESGNTIYF	TGCGCCAGCAGCCAAGATAAGCGGGAATCTGGAAACACCATATATTTT
TRBV7-3	TRBJ1-1	12	-	-	CASSLMDTEAFF	TGTGCCAGCAGCTTGATGGACACTGAAGCTTTCTTT
TRBV6-5	TRBJ2-7	14	-	TRBD2	CASRRLAGLYEQYF	TGTGCCAGCAGGAGACTAGCGGGATTGTACGAGCAGTACTTC
TRBV27	TRBJ2-2	14	-	-	CASSPYTLYGELFF	TGTGCCAGCAGTCCCTACACGCTTTACGGGGAGCTGTTTTTT
TRBV6-1	TRBJ2-7	13	once	-	CASPYSGSYEQYF	TGTGCCAGCCCTTATAGTGGCTCCTACGAGCAGTACTTC
TRBV4-2	TRBJ2-1	19	-	TRBD2	CASRLHRGSGSTIYNEQFF	TGTGCCAGCAGACTACATCGTGGTAGCGGGAGTACAATCTACAATGAGCAGTTCTTC
TRBV4-2	TRBJ1-5	12	once	-	CASSQGNGPQHF	TGTGCCAGCAGCCAAGGTAACGGGCCCCAGCATTTT
TRBV9	TRBJ2-3	15	-	TRBD2	CASSQLAGGGDTQYF	TGTGCCAGCAGCCAGCTAGCGGGAGGCGGAGATACGCAGTATTTT